The rows below give T cell receptor beta chains drawn from one sample of a study of T cells after yellow fever vaccination. Using its own MiXCR run on the 5' RACE reads, TCRdb lists one record per CDR3 protein. The sample contains 450,000 to 600,000 distinct CDR3 sequences, approximately 13% of which appear only once. The starting material was PBMCs, obtained on the day of the yellow fever booster vaccination. The receptors were gathered from a man in his thirties or forties who received the YFV17D yellow fever vaccine. The conserved cysteine and the conserved F or W are not part of the CDR3 here. The order of the fields is J gene, V gene, clone size, CDR3 protein. Size tells how often a clone was seen (once, few, many) or the class of an expanded clone, and some rows leave it out.

j_call: TRBJ2-7
v_call: TRBV5-1
clone_size: -
cdr3_aa: ASSLGGLAGGIYEQY

j_call: TRBJ2-1
v_call: TRBV5-1
clone_size: -
cdr3_aa: ASSPDPTLGNNEQF

j_call: TRBJ1-1
v_call: TRBV15
clone_size: few
cdr3_aa: ATSRDVGTVFITF

j_call: TRBJ2-5
v_call: TRBV29-1
clone_size: few
cdr3_aa: SVVSQASETQY

j_call: TRBJ2-7
v_call: TRBV6-2/TRBV6-3
clone_size: few
cdr3_aa: ASRSLAGRKL

j_call: TRBJ2-1
v_call: TRBV20-1
clone_size: -
cdr3_aa: SARKLTSGKVDNEQF

j_call: TRBJ2-5
v_call: TRBV5-1
clone_size: few
cdr3_aa: ASSGGATQY

j_call: TRBJ2-6
v_call: TRBV6-1
clone_size: -
cdr3_aa: ASSANSGANVLT

j_call: TRBJ2-5
v_call: TRBV4-2
clone_size: -
cdr3_aa: ASSQDRGVETQY

j_call: TRBJ1-5
v_call: TRBV21-1
clone_size: few
cdr3_aa: ASSNFQGNQPQH

j_call: TRBJ2-1
v_call: TRBV12-3/TRBV12-4
clone_size: -
cdr3_aa: ASSTRDGKNEQF

j_call: TRBJ2-3
v_call: TRBV11-2
clone_size: few
cdr3_aa: ASTLGRTDTQY

j_call: TRBJ2-3
v_call: TRBV5-1
clone_size: few
cdr3_aa: ASRETRGTDTQY

j_call: TRBJ1-1
v_call: TRBV29-1
clone_size: -
cdr3_aa: SVGQAQNTEAF

j_call: TRBJ2-1
v_call: TRBV24-1
clone_size: few
cdr3_aa: ATSDYSANEQF

j_call: TRBJ2-1
v_call: TRBV6-2/TRBV6-3
clone_size: few
cdr3_aa: ASTAGTSGRALYEQF

j_call: TRBJ2-7
v_call: TRBV28
clone_size: -
cdr3_aa: ASSWFSGSYEQY

j_call: TRBJ2-5
v_call: TRBV18
clone_size: many
cdr3_aa: ASSPPAETQY

j_call: TRBJ2-7
v_call: TRBV7-2
clone_size: -
cdr3_aa: ASSSTVTGYEQY

j_call: TRBJ2-7
v_call: TRBV6-5
clone_size: many
cdr3_aa: ASSYGGSYEQY

j_call: TRBJ2-1
v_call: TRBV5-4
clone_size: -
cdr3_aa: ASSRGLAGGGYNEQF

j_call: TRBJ2-5
v_call: TRBV5-4
clone_size: few
cdr3_aa: ASSLAGRVAKETQY

j_call: TRBJ2-5
v_call: TRBV5-1
clone_size: many
cdr3_aa: ASSLALAGETQY

j_call: TRBJ2-1
v_call: TRBV4-1
clone_size: few
cdr3_aa: ASSLGLAGALEQF

j_call: TRBJ1-3
v_call: TRBV7-8
clone_size: -
cdr3_aa: ASSLPSRVSSGRGNTIY

j_call: TRBJ2-1
v_call: TRBV20-1
clone_size: few
cdr3_aa: SQPSGRSSYNEQF

j_call: TRBJ2-7
v_call: TRBV30
clone_size: -
cdr3_aa: AWSVQKGREKDEQY

j_call: TRBJ2-2
v_call: TRBV29-1
clone_size: few
cdr3_aa: SVGLAGIEANTGELF

j_call: TRBJ2-3
v_call: TRBV14
clone_size: few
cdr3_aa: ASSRGTTDTQY

j_call: TRBJ2-3
v_call: TRBV20-1
clone_size: -
cdr3_aa: SAVSGRESSNTDTQY

j_call: TRBJ1-6
v_call: TRBV7-6
clone_size: few
cdr3_aa: ASTHEASASPLH

j_call: TRBJ2-1
v_call: TRBV5-5
clone_size: few
cdr3_aa: ASSLPVLWDRVPTSV

j_call: TRBJ1-5
v_call: TRBV5-1
clone_size: -
cdr3_aa: ASSLGGDDQPQH

j_call: TRBJ2-7
v_call: TRBV5-6
clone_size: once
cdr3_aa: ARSPEGGYISYEQY

j_call: TRBJ2-2
v_call: TRBV12-3/TRBV12-4
clone_size: -
cdr3_aa: ASSAGSGANTGELF

j_call: TRBJ2-2
v_call: TRBV4-3
clone_size: few
cdr3_aa: ASSQVPGRNTGELF

j_call: TRBJ2-1
v_call: TRBV6-1
clone_size: few
cdr3_aa: ASTRVRHRAYEQF

j_call: TRBJ2-5
v_call: TRBV5-1
clone_size: -
cdr3_aa: ASSLAQGKYQETQY

j_call: TRBJ2-7
v_call: TRBV7-6
clone_size: -
cdr3_aa: ASSLTTGLGGSYEQY

j_call: TRBJ2-5
v_call: TRBV6-2/TRBV6-3
clone_size: once
cdr3_aa: ASNPEVGLQY

j_call: TRBJ1-1
v_call: TRBV5-1
clone_size: few
cdr3_aa: ASSPAGGFNTEAF

j_call: TRBJ2-7
v_call: TRBV7-8
clone_size: many
cdr3_aa: ASSTSGTSYEQY

j_call: TRBJ2-1
v_call: TRBV9
clone_size: few
cdr3_aa: ASSPQTGYNEQF

j_call: TRBJ2-3
v_call: TRBV11-2
clone_size: few
cdr3_aa: ASSKRTGPVVSTDTQY

j_call: TRBJ2-7
v_call: TRBV6-5
clone_size: few
cdr3_aa: ASIGDYEQY

j_call: TRBJ2-1
v_call: TRBV2
clone_size: few
cdr3_aa: ASSDEGDSYNEQF

j_call: TRBJ1-2
v_call: TRBV12-3/TRBV12-4
clone_size: -
cdr3_aa: ASSLDTGTGGFGYT

j_call: TRBJ2-4
v_call: TRBV7-8
clone_size: few
cdr3_aa: ASSLALGTENIQY

j_call: TRBJ2-3
v_call: TRBV29-1
clone_size: many
cdr3_aa: SVGFTGRSSTDTQY

j_call: TRBJ1-5
v_call: TRBV6-2/TRBV6-3
clone_size: few
cdr3_aa: ASRRQGTEHQPQH

j_call: TRBJ2-7
v_call: TRBV7-2
clone_size: -
cdr3_aa: ASSFDRGPVEQY

j_call: TRBJ1-3
v_call: TRBV11-2
clone_size: few
cdr3_aa: ASSPGGKGSGNTIY

j_call: TRBJ2-3
v_call: TRBV23-1
clone_size: -
cdr3_aa: ASSHQIGSADTQY

j_call: TRBJ2-3
v_call: TRBV24-1
clone_size: -
cdr3_aa: ATSDSPNWDTQY

j_call: TRBJ2-1
v_call: TRBV7-2
clone_size: few
cdr3_aa: ASSPAGTSYNEQF

j_call: TRBJ1-2
v_call: TRBV19
clone_size: few
cdr3_aa: ASSGTAYGYT

j_call: TRBJ2-7
v_call: TRBV15
clone_size: -
cdr3_aa: ATSRDPGAVYEQY

j_call: TRBJ2-2
v_call: TRBV19
clone_size: -
cdr3_aa: ASITQGSTNTGELF

j_call: TRBJ2-7
v_call: TRBV12-3/TRBV12-4
clone_size: few
cdr3_aa: ASSPQFGVPGSYEQY

j_call: TRBJ1-1
v_call: TRBV20-1
clone_size: few
cdr3_aa: SASFGMWTEAF